This record covers a single T cell receptor beta chain. The length of the CDR3 is 13 residues. Trimming cost V 5 bases and J 2 bases, with 9 bases left between them. Germline-derived CDR1 and CDR2 are SGHRS and YFSETQ. 13 Jbeta primers and 60 Vbeta primers were used for the PCR. Clones were read by immunoSEQ multiplex PCR, and TCRdb kept only the in-frame ones, dropping some. The repertoire holds over 150,000 clones, with over 70% as singletons. This sample was included in a study of cytomegalovirus exposure and HLA in healthy donors. Sequenced material: PBMCs. This receptor was taken from a woman aged 18-29 years in good health and CMV-seronegative. The gene calls are TRBV5-1 and TRBJ2-3, with D uncertain. The CDR3 nucleotides are TGCGCCAGCAGGAACACCTCCACAGATACGCAGTATTTT. Protein product: CASRNTSTDTQYF.